Listed below are T cell receptor beta chains from one sample, sequenced in a study of blood T cell repertoires in COVID-19. Only in-frame clones appear in the TCRdb table, and some are missing; sequencing was by immunoSEQ multiplex PCR. The sample contains 100,000 or so clones, around 76% of which appear only once. Sequencing was done on a sample of peripheral blood. The receptor set was obtained from a woman in her 70s with acute or convalescent COVID-19. Each CDR3 is given with its conserved first and last residue. The order of the fields is V gene, clone size, D gene, CDR3 length, J gene, CDR3 protein. The D gene is left open where the match is weak. Size is omitted from some rows. Given values are once, few, many or a class for expanded clones.

TRBV28	.	.	16	TRBJ1-6	CASSLRDTRRNSPLHF
TRBV5-6	once	TRBD1	16	TRBJ1-5	CASSLGPGQGGQPQHF
TRBV28	.	.	16	TRBJ1-2	CASQPSGTTTNYGYTF
TRBV30	.	.	14	TRBJ1-5	CAWSAGTTYQPQHF
TRBV5-4	.	.	14	TRBJ2-2	CASSTPTGPGELFF
TRBV11-2	.	TRBD2	14	TRBJ2-7	CASSLSGGGYEQYF
TRBV9	.	TRBD1	16	TRBJ2-2	CASSVPPTGVPGELFF
TRBV29-1	.	.	12	TRBJ1-2	CSVEVTVGGYTF
TRBV30	.	.	11	TRBJ1-4	CAWSQREKLFF
TRBV7-6	.	.	14	TRBJ1-3	CASTEGSSGNTIYF
TRBV11-2	.	TRBD2	17	TRBJ2-7	CASSLVLLAGGNYEQYF
TRBV18	once	TRBD1	17	TRBJ2-2	CASSPERTGWGTGELFF
TRBV5-1	once	.	14	TRBJ2-2	CASSLAQGIGELFF
TRBV10-3	.	.	14	TRBJ2-7	CATTPRGGSYEQYF
TRBV15	.	.	14	TRBJ1-2	CATRGGGSGYGYTF
TRBV19	few	.	15	TRBJ1-1	CASSTLQGYLREAFF
TRBV2	few	TRBD1	13	TRBJ1-5	CASSGTGHQPQHF
TRBV13	.	TRBD2	17	TRBJ2-3	CASSSRLAGYSTDTQYF
TRBV5-4	.	.	14	TRBJ1-1	CASSLPNPNTEAFF
TRBV30	.	.	16	TRBJ2-2	CAWSVGRQMNTGELFF
TRBV9	.	TRBD1	16	TRBJ1-2	CASSEGQGQPFYGYTF
TRBV11-2	.	.	12	TRBJ2-7	CASKSGGYEQYF
TRBV29-1	.	.	12	TRBJ1-2	CSVLQGFDGYTF
TRBV7-2	few	.	16	TRBJ2-2	CASSHRQQGNTGELFF
TRBV5-1	.	TRBD2	16	TRBJ2-7	CPSLSGRGGRGWEQYF
TRBV3-1/TRBV3-2	few	TRBD1	14	TRBJ1-2	CASSQVTGGFGYTF
TRBV6-5	.	.	12	TRBJ2-5	CASRRGPGAQYF
TRBV2	.	.	13	TRBJ1-5	CAGQQGPNQPQHF
TRBV6-6	.	TRBD2	15	TRBJ2-7	CASSYAERGLYEQYF
TRBV9	.	.	15	TRBJ1-6	CASSVVGTYNSPLHF
TRBV6-2/TRBV6-3	few	.	16	TRBJ1-1	CASSYGGQSANTEAFF
TRBV2	.	.	14	TRBJ1-3	CASSAGVPGNTIYF
TRBV10-2	.	.	13	TRBJ2-7	CASNRAGTYEQYF
TRBV27	few	.	14	TRBJ1-6	CASSLRRSDSPLHF
TRBV29-1	.	.	13	TRBJ2-3	CSRSAGLTDTQYF
TRBV19	.	TRBD1	13	TRBJ1-5	CASGDRAQQPQHF
TRBV5-8	.	TRBD1	14	TRBJ1-1	CASSDLTGGTEAFF